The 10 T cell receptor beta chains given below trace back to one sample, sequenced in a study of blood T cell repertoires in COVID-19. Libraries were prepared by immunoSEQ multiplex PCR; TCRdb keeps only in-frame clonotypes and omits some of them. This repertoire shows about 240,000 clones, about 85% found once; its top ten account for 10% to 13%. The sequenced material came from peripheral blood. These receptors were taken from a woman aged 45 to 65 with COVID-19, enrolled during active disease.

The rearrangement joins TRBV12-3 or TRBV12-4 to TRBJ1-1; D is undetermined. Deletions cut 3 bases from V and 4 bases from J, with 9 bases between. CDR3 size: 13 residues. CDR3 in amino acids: CASSFVTGTEAFF. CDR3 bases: TGTGCCAGCAGTTTTGTGACGGGCACTGAAGCTTTCTTT.

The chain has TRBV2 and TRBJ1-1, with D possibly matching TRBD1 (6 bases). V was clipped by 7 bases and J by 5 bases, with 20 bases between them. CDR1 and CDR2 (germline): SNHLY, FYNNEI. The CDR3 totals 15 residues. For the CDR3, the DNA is TGTGCCAGCACCGATAGGACGGGGAGGGGGACTGAAGCTTTCTTT. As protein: CASTDRTGRGTEAFF.

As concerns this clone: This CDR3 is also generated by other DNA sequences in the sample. CDR3 residues: CASSQDRGTEAFF. The CDR3 DNA reads as TGCGCCAGCAGCCAAGATCGGGGGACTGAAGCTTTCTTT. The V and J genes are TRBV4-3 and TRBJ1-1, with a weak D call TRBD1 (5 bases). CDR1 and CDR2 from the germline V gene are LGHNA and YSLEER. This CDR3 has 13 amino acids. V lost 0 bases, J lost 5 bases, and 7 bases lay in between.

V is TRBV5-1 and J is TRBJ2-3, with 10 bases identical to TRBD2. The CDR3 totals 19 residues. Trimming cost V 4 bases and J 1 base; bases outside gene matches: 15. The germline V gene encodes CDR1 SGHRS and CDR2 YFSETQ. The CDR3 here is CASSAQGSLAGDGTDTQYF. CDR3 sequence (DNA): TGCGCCAGCAGCGCCCAGGGTTCCCTAGCGGGGGATGGCACAGATACGCAGTATTTT.

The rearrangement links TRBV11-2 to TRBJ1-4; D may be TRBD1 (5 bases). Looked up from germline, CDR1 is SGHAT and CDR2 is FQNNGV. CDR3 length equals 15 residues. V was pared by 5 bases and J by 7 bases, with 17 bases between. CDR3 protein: CASSPRAGDGEKLFF. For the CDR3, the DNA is TGTGCCAGCAGCCCTCGGGCGGGGGACGGTGAAAAACTGTTTTTT.

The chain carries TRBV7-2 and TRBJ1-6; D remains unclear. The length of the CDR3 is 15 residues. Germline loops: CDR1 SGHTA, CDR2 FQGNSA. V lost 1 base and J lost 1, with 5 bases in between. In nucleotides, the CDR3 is TGTGCCAGCAGCTTAGTCCTGTCCTATAATTCACCCCTCCACTTT. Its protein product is CASSLVLSYNSPLHF.

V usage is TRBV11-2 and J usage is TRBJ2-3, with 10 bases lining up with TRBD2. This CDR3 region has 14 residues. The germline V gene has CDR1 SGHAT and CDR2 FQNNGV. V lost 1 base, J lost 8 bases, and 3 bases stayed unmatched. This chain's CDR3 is CASSLGLAGVTQYF. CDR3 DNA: TGTGCCAGCAGCTTAGGGCTAGCGGGAGTTACGCAGTATTTT.

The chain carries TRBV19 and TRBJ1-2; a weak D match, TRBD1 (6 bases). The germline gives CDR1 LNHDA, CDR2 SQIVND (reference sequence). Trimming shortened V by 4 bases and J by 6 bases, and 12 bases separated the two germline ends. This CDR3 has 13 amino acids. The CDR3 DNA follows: TGTGCCAGTAGTAAGGACAGCCAGCATGGCTACACCTTC. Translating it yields CASSKDSQHGYTF.

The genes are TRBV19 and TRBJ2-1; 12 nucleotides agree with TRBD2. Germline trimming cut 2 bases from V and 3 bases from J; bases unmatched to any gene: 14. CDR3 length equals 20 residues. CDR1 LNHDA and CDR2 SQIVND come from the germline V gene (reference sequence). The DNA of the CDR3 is TGTGCCAGTAGTATAACGAGGGCACTAGCGGGGGGAACTTTCTACAATGAGCAGTTCTTC. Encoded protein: CASSITRALAGGTFYNEQFF.

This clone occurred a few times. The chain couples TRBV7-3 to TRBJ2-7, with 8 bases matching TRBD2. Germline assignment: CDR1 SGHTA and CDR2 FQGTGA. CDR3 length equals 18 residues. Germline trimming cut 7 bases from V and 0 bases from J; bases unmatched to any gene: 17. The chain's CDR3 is CASTYPLLGLAFSYEQYF. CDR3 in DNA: TGTGCCAGCACCTACCCTTTGCTAGGACTAGCTTTCTCCTACGAGCAGTACTTC.